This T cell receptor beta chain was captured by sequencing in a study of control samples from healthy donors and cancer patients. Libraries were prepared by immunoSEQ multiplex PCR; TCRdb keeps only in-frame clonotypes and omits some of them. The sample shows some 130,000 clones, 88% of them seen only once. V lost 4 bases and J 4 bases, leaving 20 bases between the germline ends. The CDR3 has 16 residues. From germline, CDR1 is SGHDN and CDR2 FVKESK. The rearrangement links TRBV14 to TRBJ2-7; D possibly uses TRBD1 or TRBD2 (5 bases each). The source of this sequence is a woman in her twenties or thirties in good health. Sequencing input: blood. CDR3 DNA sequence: TGTGCCAGCAGCCCGGGGCAGACAGCGCTCGGTTACGAGCAGTACTTC. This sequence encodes CASSPGQTALGYEQYF.